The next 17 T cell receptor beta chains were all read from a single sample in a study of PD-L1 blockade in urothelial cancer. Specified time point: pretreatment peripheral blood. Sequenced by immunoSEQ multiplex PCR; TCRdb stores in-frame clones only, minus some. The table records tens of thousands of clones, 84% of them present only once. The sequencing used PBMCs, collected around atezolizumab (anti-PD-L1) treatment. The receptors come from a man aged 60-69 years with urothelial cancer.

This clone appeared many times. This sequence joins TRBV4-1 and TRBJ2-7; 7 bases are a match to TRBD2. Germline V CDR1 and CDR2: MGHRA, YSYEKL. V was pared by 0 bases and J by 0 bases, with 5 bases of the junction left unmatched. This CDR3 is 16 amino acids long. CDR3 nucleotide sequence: TGCGCCAGCAGCCAAGAAACTAGCGCAAGCTCCTACGAGCAGTACTTC. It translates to CASSQETSASSYEQYF.

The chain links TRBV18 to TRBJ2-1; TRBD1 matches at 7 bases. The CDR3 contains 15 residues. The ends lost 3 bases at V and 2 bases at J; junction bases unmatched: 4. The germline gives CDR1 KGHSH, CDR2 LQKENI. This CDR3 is CASSPTGVTYNEQFF. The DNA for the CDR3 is TGTGCCAGCTCACCCACAGGGGTCACCTACAATGAGCAGTTCTTC.

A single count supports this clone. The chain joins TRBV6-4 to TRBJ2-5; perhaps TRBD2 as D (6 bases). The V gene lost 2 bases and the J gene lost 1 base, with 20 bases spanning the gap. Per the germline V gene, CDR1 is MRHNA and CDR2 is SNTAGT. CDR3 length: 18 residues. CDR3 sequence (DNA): TGTGCCAGCAGTGACCCTGATATGGGCGGGGATACCCAAGAGACCCAGTACTTC. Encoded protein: CASSDPDMGGDTQETQYF.

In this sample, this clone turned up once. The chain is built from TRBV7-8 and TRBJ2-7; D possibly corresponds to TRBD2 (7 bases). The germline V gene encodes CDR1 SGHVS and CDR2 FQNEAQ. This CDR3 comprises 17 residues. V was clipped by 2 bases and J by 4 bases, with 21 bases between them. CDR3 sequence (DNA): TGTGCCAGCAGCTTAAATGTGGGCGGGGGCAGGGCATACGAGCAGTACTTC. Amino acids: CASSLNVGGGRAYEQYF.

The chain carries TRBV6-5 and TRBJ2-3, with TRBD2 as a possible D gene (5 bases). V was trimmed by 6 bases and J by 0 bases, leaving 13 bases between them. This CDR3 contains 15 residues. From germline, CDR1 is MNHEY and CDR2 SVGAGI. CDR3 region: CASRVQAASTDTQYF. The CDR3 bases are TGTGCCAGCAGGGTACAAGCGGCTAGCACAGATACGCAGTATTTT.

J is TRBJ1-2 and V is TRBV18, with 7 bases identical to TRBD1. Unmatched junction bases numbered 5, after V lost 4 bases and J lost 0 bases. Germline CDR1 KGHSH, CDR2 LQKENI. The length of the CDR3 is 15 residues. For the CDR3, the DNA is TGTGCCAGCTCACTACCGACAGGGCCTAACTATGGCTACACCTTC. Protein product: CASSLPTGPNYGYTF.

CDR3 nucleotide sequence: TGTGCCAGCAGCTTGGCGGGGGATAGTTCACCCCTCCACTTT. Translated: CASSLAGDSSPLHF. This chain joins TRBV5-4 and TRBJ1-6, with a tentative D call TRBD1 (5 bases). Germline assignment: CDR1 SGHNT and CDR2 YYREEE (reference sequence). V lost 0 bases, J lost 9 bases, and 10 bases lay in between. CDR3 length equals 14 residues.

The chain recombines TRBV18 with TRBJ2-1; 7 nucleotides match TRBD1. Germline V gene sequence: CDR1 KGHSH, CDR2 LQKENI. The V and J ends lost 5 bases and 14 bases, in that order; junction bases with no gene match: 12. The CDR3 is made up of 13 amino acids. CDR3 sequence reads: CASSTTGTVYEFF. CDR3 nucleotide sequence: TGTGCCAGCTCAACCACCGGGACAGTTTACGAGTTCTTC.

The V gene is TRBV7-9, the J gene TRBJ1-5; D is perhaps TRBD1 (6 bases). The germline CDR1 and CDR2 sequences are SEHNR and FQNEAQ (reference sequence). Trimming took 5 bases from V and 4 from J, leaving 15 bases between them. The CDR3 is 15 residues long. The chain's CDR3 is CASSPGDGGNQPQHF. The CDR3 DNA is TGTGCCAGCAGCCCAGGGGACGGGGGGAATCAGCCCCAGCATTTT. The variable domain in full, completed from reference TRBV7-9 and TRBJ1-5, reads DTGVSQNPRHKITKRGQNVTFRCDPISEHNRLYWYRQTLGQGPEFLTYFQNEAQLEKSRLLSDRFSAERPKGSFSTLEIQRTEQGDSAMYLCASSPGDGGNQPQHFGDGTRLSIL.

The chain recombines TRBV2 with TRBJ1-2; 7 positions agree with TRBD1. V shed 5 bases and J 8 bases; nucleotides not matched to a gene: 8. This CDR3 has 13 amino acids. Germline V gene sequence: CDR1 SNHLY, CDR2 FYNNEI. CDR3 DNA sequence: TGTGCCAGCAGTACAGGGGAAGGCGAAGGCTACACCTTC. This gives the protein CASSTGEGEGYTF.

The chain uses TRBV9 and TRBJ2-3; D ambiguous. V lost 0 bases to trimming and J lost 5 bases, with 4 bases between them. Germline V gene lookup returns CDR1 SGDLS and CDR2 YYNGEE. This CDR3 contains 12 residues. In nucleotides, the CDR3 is TGTGCCAGCAGCGTAGCGTTAGATACGCAGTATTTT. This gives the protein CASSVALDTQYF.

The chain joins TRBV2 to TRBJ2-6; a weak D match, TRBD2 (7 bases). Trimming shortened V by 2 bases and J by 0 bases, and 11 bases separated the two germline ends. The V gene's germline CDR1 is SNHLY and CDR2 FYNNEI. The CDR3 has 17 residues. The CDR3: CASSERGGSSGANVLTF. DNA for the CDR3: TGTGCCAGCAGTGAAAGGGGGGGAAGCTCTGGGGCCAACGTCCTGACTTTC.

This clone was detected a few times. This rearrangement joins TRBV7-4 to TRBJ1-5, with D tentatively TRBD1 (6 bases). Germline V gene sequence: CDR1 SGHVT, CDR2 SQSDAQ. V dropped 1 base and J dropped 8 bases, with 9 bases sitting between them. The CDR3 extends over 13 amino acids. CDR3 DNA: TGTGCCAGCAGCTTAGAGGGGGTGAAGCCCCAGCATTTT. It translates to CASSLEGVKPQHF. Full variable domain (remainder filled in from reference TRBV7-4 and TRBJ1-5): GAGVSQSPRYKVAKRGRDVALRCDSISGHVTLYWYRQTLGQGSEVLTYSQSDAQRDKSGRPSGRFSAERPERSVSTLKIQRTEQGDSAVYLCASSLEGVKPQHFGDGTRLSIL.

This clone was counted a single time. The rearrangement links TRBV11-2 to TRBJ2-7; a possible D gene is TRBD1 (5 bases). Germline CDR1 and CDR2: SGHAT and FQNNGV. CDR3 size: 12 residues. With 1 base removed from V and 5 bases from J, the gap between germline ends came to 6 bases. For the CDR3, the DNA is TGTGCCAGCAGCTTAGTAGGGGACGAGCAGTACTTC. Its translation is CASSLVGDEQYF.

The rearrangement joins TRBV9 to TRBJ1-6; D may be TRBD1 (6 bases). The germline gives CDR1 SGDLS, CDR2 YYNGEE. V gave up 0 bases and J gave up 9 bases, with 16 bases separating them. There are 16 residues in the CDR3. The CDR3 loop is CASSVAGRNRVSPLHF. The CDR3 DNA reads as TGTGCCAGCAGCGTAGCGGGCCGAAACAGGGTTTCACCCCTCCACTTT.

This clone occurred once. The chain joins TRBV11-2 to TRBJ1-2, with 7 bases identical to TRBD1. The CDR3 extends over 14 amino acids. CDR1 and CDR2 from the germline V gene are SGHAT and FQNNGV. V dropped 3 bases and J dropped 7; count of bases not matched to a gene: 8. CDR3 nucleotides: TGTGCCAGCAGCTTTCCTACAGGGGCGGGTGGCTACACCTTC. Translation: CASSFPTGAGGYTF.

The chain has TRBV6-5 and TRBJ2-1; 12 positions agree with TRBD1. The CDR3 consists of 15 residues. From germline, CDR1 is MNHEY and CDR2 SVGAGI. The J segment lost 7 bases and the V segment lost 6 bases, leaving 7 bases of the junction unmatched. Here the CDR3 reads CASRIGTGGWNEQFF. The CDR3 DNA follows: TGTGCCAGCAGAATAGGGACAGGGGGCTGGAATGAGCAGTTCTTC.